Shown below are 12 T cell receptor beta chains from a single sample sequenced in a study of response to subunit inactivated influenza vaccine. Each CDR3 protein gets one entry after TCRdb re-called the RT-PCR reads with MiXCR. The sample carries hundreds of thousands of distinct CDR3 sequences, approximately 13% recorded once. Sequencing was performed on PBMCs from blood, taken roughly 15 days before vaccination. The receptors were sampled from a man over 45 who received an inactivated influenza vaccine.

There are a few counts of this clonotype. The chain joins TRBV12-3 or TRBV12-4 to TRBJ1-4; D is ambiguous. The CDR3 length is 17 residues. The V and J ends lost 5 bases and 2 bases respectively, with 18 bases between them. CDR3 nucleotide sequence: TGTGCCAGCAGTATCGGTGGGGTAATAACTACTAATGAAAAACTGTTTTTT. It is translated as CASSIGGVITTNEKLFF.

In its sample, this clonotype was seen a few times. V gene TRBV30 combines with J gene TRBJ1-2; no clear D. The CDR3 loop spans 11 amino acids. Trimming cost V 6 bases and J 7 bases, with 12 bases left between them. CDR1 is GTSNPN, CDR2 SVGIG, per germline (reference sequence). Here the CDR3 reads CACIGWAGYTF. In DNA, the CDR3 is TGTGCCTGTATTGGGTGGGCTGGCTACACCTTC.

This rearrangement joins TRBV19 to TRBJ1-6; the match to TRBD1 covers 9 bases. The V segment lost 7 bases and the J segment 9 bases; nucleotides outside the gene matches: 7. The germline CDR1 and CDR2 sequences are LNHDA and SQIVND (reference sequence). The CDR3 runs to 14 residues. The CDR3: CASMDRGRGSPLHF. The DNA for the CDR3 is TGTGCCAGTATGGACAGGGGAAGGGGTTCACCCCTCCACTTT. The whole variable domain, filled in from reference TRBV19 and TRBJ1-6, reads DGGITQSPKYLFRKEGQNVTLSCEQNLNHDAMYWYRQDPGQGLRLIYYSQIVNDFQKGDIAEGYSVSREKKESFPLTVTSAQKNPTAFYLCASMDRGRGSPLHFGNGTRLTVT.

A few counts support this clonotype. CDR3 in DNA: TGTGCCAGCAGTTTTGTGGGGGGTGTTAATTCACCCCTCCACTTT. Translated, it gives CASSFVGGVNSPLHF. The chain couples TRBV27 to TRBJ1-6, with D tentatively TRBD1 (5 bases). Deletions cut 3 bases from V and 6 bases from J, with 12 bases between. The CDR3 is 15 amino acids. Germline V gene data show CDR1 as MNHEY and CDR2 as SMNVEV (reference sequence).

This chain links TRBV18 with TRBJ2-1; D possibly corresponds to TRBD1 (7 bases). The CDR3 consists of 18 residues. Deletions cut 3 bases from V and 5 bases from J, with 23 bases between. Germline CDR1 KGHSH, CDR2 LQKENI. The DNA for the CDR3 is TGTGCCAGCTCACCGGGGGGACAGACGGCCAGATCTCACAATGAGCAGTTCTTC. Residues: CASSPGGQTARSHNEQFF.

This clonotype was found many times. The chain employs TRBV5-5 and TRBJ1-1; the D gene is possibly TRBD1 (5 bases). The V end lost 6 bases, the J end lost 1 base, and 19 bases lay between the germline ends. The CDR3 runs 16 residues. In germline, CDR1 is SGHKS, CDR2 YYEKEE (reference sequence). CDR3 bases: TGTGCCAGCACCTTCCAACTAAGGACATCGAACACTGAAGCTTTCTTT. Translating it yields CASTFQLRTSNTEAFF.

This clonotype has only a few counts. V and J are TRBV6-1 and TRBJ2-1, with D unresolved. The CDR3 is 15 residues long. Germline assignment: CDR1 MNHNS and CDR2 SASEGT. Trimming took 6 bases from V and 4 from J, leaving 16 bases between them. This CDR3 reads CASSRMPSPYNEQFF. Here the CDR3 DNA reads TGTGCCAGCAGCCGAATGCCCTCCCCTTACAATGAGCAGTTCTTC.

The table lists this clonotype with a few counts. The genes are TRBV5-1 and TRBJ2-7; D is possibly TRBD2 (6 bases). The length of the CDR3 is 15 residues. V gave up 3 bases and J gave up 0 bases, with 13 bases separating them. Germline V gene lookup returns CDR1 SGHRS and CDR2 YFSETQ. The CDR3 DNA follows: TGCGCCAGCAGCTCCACTAGCTTTAGCTCCTACGAGCAGTACTTC. Its protein is CASSSTSFSSYEQYF.

This clonotype has a handful of counts. The CDR3 here is CASSPARGNTGELFF. The DNA of the CDR3 is TGTGCCAGCAGCCCCGCCAGGGGAAACACCGGGGAGCTGTTTTTT. The V gene is TRBV28, the J gene TRBJ2-2; a possible D gene is TRBD1 (6 bases). Trimming shortened V by 6 bases and J by 2 bases, and 13 bases separated the two germline ends. The length of the CDR3 is 15 residues. Germline loops: CDR1 MDHEN, CDR2 SYDVKM.

There are a few counts of this clonotype. The chain couples TRBV7-8 to TRBJ2-5, with D unresolved. V gave up 7 bases and J gave up 2 bases, with 11 bases separating them. The CDR3 extends over 13 amino acids. Germline-derived CDR1 and CDR2 are SGHVS and FQNEAQ. The CDR3 reads CASTPRGQETQYF. The CDR3, as DNA: TGTGCCAGCACCCCCCGCGGACAAGAGACCCAGTACTTC.

The V gene is TRBV28, the J gene TRBJ2-1, with 15 bases that match TRBD2. The J segment lost 9 bases and the V segment lost 3 bases, leaving 12 bases of the junction unmatched. Germline lookup yields CDR1 MDHEN and CDR2 SYDVKM. The CDR3 contains 18 residues. The CDR3: CASSFPLGTSGRFGEQFF. The DNA of the CDR3 is TGTGCCAGCAGTTTCCCTCTTGGGACTAGCGGGAGGTTCGGTGAGCAGTTCTTC.

In its sample, this clonotype was seen a few times. V is TRBV9 and J is TRBJ1-3; D is perhaps TRBD1 (6 bases). The CDR3 loop spans 17 amino acids. The ends were cut back, 0 bases at V and 0 bases at J, with 13 bases in the middle. From germline, CDR1 is SGDLS and CDR2 YYNGEE. CDR3 sequence: CASSVGPGARSGNTIYF. Written as DNA, the CDR3 is TGTGCCAGCAGCGTAGGTCCAGGGGCCCGCTCTGGAAACACCATATATTTT.